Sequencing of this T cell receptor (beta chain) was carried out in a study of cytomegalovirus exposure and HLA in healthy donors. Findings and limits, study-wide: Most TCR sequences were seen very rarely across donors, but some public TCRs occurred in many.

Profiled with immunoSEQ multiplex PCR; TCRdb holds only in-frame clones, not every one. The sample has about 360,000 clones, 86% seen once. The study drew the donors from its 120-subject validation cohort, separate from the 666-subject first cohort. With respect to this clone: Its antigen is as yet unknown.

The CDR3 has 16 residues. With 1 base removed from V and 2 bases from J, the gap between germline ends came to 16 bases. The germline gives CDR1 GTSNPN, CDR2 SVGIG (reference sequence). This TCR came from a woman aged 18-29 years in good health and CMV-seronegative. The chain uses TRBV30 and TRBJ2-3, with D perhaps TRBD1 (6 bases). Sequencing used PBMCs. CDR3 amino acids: CAWSGRDTIHTDTQYF. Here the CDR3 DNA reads TGTGCCTGGAGTGGCCGGGACACAATACACACAGATACGCAGTATTTT.